This TCR beta chain came from a study of T cell changes during pregnancy in multiple sclerosis. Profiling relied on immunoSEQ multiplex PCR, and the TCRdb table lists in-frame clones only, not all of them. The data show around 40,000 clones, roughly 90% seen once. This CDR3 is built from 12 residues. V lost 5 bases to trimming and J lost 6 bases; unmatched junction nucleotides: 4. The germline gives CDR1 SEHNR, CDR2 FQNEAQ (reference sequence). The chain carries TRBV7-9 and TRBJ2-7; the match to TRBD2 covers 7 bases. The sample here was CD8+ T cells from peripheral blood mononuclear cells, taken in the third trimester of pregnancy. This clonotype was sampled from a female donor with multiple sclerosis, enrolled in a pregnancy study. The CDR3 nucleotides read TGTGCCAGCAGCCCTGGGGGGGTCGAGCAGTACTTC. Amino acid sequence: CASSPGGVEQYF.